The next 13 T cell receptor beta chains were all read from a single sample in a study of a mutant IDH1 vaccine in newly diagnosed glioma. Antigen specificity for these receptors is unknown. The time point: week 5, during vaccination. A single vaccine dose contained 300 ug of mutant IDH1 20-mer peptide, and topical imiquimod was used with it. Here immunoSEQ multiplex PCR was the method, and the copy in TCRdb shows in-frame clones only, minus some. The repertoire holds 45,000 to 70,000 clones, with over 70% as singletons. Material: PBMCs, obtained from a glioma patient whose treatment included an IDH1 peptide vaccine. The origin of the receptors is a man under 40 with glioma.

V gene TRBV20-1 combines with J gene TRBJ1-1, with no clear D. The CDR3 length is 11 residues. V shed 0 bases and J shed 4 bases, with 3 bases lying between them. CDR1 DFQATT and CDR2 SNEGSKA come from the germline V gene (reference sequence). This CDR3 is CSARESTEAFF. The CDR3 DNA follows: TGCAGTGCTAGAGAGAGCACTGAAGCTTTCTTT.

The V and J genes are TRBV4-1 and TRBJ1-6; 9 nucleotides match TRBD1. With 6 bases clipped from V and 4 bases from J, the junction kept 10 bases outside the gene matches. Germline loops: CDR1 MGHRA, CDR2 YSYEKL. The CDR3 spans 17 residues. Written as DNA, the CDR3 is TGCGCCAGCAGTCAACCGGGACAGGGTGGTTATAATTCACCCCTCCACTTT. Translation gives CASSQPGQGGYNSPLHF.

This chain connects TRBV6-6 to TRBJ2-7; D is undetermined. The V gene lost 5 bases and the J gene lost 2 bases, with 4 bases spanning the gap. Per germline, CDR1 MNHNY and CDR2 SVGAGI (reference sequence). The CDR3 covers 11 residues. The CDR3 bases are TGTGCCAGCAGTGGGACCTACGAGCAGTACTTC. It translates to CASSGTYEQYF.

This clone was counted a few times. V and J are TRBV7-8 and TRBJ2-7; 9 nucleotides agree with TRBD2. Germline CDR1 reads SGHVS; CDR2 reads FQNEAQ. The V and J ends lost 2 bases and 1 base, in that order; junction bases with no gene match: 3. The CDR3 loop spans 15 amino acids. CDR3 sequence (DNA): TGTGCCAGCAGCTTACGCGGGGGGGCTTCCTACGAGCAGTACTTC. The encoded protein is CASSLRGGASYEQYF. The full variable domain, rest sourced from reference TRBV7-8 and TRBJ2-7, is GAGVSQSPRYKVAKRGQDVALRCDPISGHVSLFWYQQALGQGPEFLTYFQNEAQLDKSGLPSDRFFAERPEGSVSTLKIQRTQQEDSAVYLCASSLRGGASYEQYFGPGTRLTVT.

This clone was seen just once. V usage is TRBV5-8 and J usage is TRBJ2-5; D remains unclear. The CDR3 is 13 amino acids. Trimming shortened V by 2 bases and J by 0 bases, and 5 bases separated the two germline ends. CDR1 is SGHTS, CDR2 YDEGEE, per germline. CDR3 protein: CASSFRYQETQYF. CDR3 coding DNA: TGTGCCAGCAGCTTTAGGTACCAAGAGACCCAGTACTTC.

The CDR3 DNA reads TGTGCCAGCAGACAGGACAGGGGGCTAGAGACCCAGTACTTC. Amino acid sequence: CASRQDRGLETQYF. The chain is built from TRBV6-5 and TRBJ2-5; 11 bases align to TRBD1. Losses at the gene ends were 6 bases for V and 4 bases for J; bases not matched to a gene: 4. The V gene's germline CDR1 is MNHEY and CDR2 SVGAGI. The CDR3 has 14 amino acids.

The rearrangement joins TRBV16 to TRBJ1-1; D not resolved. Germline-derived CDR1 and CDR2 are KGHSY and FQNENV. This CDR3 is 15 amino acids long. Trimming pared 0 bases from V and 7 bases from J, leaving 15 bases between. The chain's CDR3 is CASSQSRVGAYEAFF. The DNA for the CDR3 is TGTGCCAGCAGCCAATCGCGGGTGGGAGCTTATGAAGCTTTCTTT.

The V gene is TRBV19, the J gene TRBJ2-4; 11 bases agree with TRBD2. This CDR3 has 16 amino acids. Germline loops: CDR1 LNHDA, CDR2 SQIVND (reference sequence). V lost 4 bases to trimming and J lost 8 bases; unmatched junction nucleotides: 10. In nucleotides, the CDR3 is TGTGCCAGTAGTAATAGCGGGGGGGCCTCATCTTACATTCAGTACTTC. This encodes CASSNSGGASSYIQYF.

J is TRBJ1-2 and V is TRBV18; TRBD1 matches 8 bases. Losses at the gene ends were 5 bases for V and 6 bases for J; bases not matched to a gene: 8. Germline loops: CDR1 KGHSH, CDR2 LQKENI. This CDR3 has 14 amino acids. CDR3 bases: TGTGCCAGCTCATTTGCTCAGGGGGCCGATGGCTACACCTTC. Translated, it gives CASSFAQGADGYTF.

The CDR3 sequence is CASSLRTGTVSEAFF. The DNA for the CDR3 is TGCGCCAGCAGCCTGCGGACAGGGACCGTTTCCGAAGCTTTCTTT. The chain joins TRBV4-1 to TRBJ1-1; 8 bases agree with TRBD1. Unmatched junction bases numbered 12, after V lost 4 bases and J lost 8 bases. Per the germline V gene, CDR1 is MGHRA and CDR2 is YSYEKL. This CDR3 contains 15 residues.

This clone was seen just once. The V and J genes are TRBV15 and TRBJ2-7; TRBD1 matches at 10 bases. The CDR3 loop spans 16 amino acids. Germline V gene data show CDR1 as LNHNV and CDR2 as YYDKDF (reference sequence). V shed 0 bases and J 2 bases; nucleotides not matched to a gene: 4. CDR3 bases: TGTGCCACCAGCAGAGATTGGGGACAGGGGCCCTACGAGCAGTACTTC. Translated: CATSRDWGQGPYEQYF.

The sample holds a few counts of this clone. The V call is TRBV4-1, the J call TRBJ1-1; D might be TRBD1 (5 bases). CDR1 and CDR2 from the germline V gene are MGHRA and YSYEKL. V was cut by 4 bases and J by 2 bases, with 14 bases left in between. The CDR3 is 15 amino acids. DNA for the CDR3: TGCGCCAGCAGCCCACTGGGGGGACGTAACACTGAAGCTTTCTTT. It translates to CASSPLGGRNTEAFF.

The chain recombines TRBV7-9 with TRBJ2-1, with TRBD2 matching over 9 bases. CDR3 length: 15 residues. Germline lookup yields CDR1 SEHNR and CDR2 FQNEAQ (reference sequence). V gave up 7 bases and J gave up 4 bases; unmatched junction bases: 8. DNA of the CDR3: TGTGCCAGCACCCGGAGCGGGGGGTCTTACAATGAGCAGTTCTTC. It encodes CASTRSGGSYNEQFF.